This T cell receptor (beta chain) was captured in a study of CD8+ T cells in alopecia areata. Whole-study context: Twice daily, treated patients received 5 to 10 mg of oral tofacitinib.

Treatment given: oral pan-JAK inhibitor, 5-10 mg twice daily. From germline, CDR1 is SGHTA and CDR2 FQGNSA. Trimming pared 3 bases from V and 7 bases from J, leaving 13 bases between. The CDR3 has 13 residues. RNA was isolated and reverse transcribed to cDNA, the sequencing template. Generated by immunoSEQ multiplex PCR, the TCRdb table keeps only in-frame clones and is missing some. The sample carries about 220,000 clones, about three fifths recorded once. This chain uses TRBV7-2 with TRBJ2-7, with D perhaps matching TRBD1 or TRBD2 (5 bases each). Sequencing was performed on CD4+ T cells sorted from blood, taken at week 4, from a patient treated with tofacitinib. The clonotype originates from a human donor with alopecia areata. CDR3 nucleotides: TGTGCCAGCAGCTTGGGGGATTTGAGGGAGCAGTACTTC. Translated, it gives CASSLGDLREQYF.